The 21 T cell receptor beta chains below all came from one sample that was sequenced in a study of blood T cell repertoires in COVID-19. Method: immunoSEQ multiplex PCR; TCRdb's copy keeps in-frame clones and lacks some. The sample includes over 250,000 clones, 85% of them seen just once. The material sequenced was peripheral blood. The receptors here all came from a human donor in a cohort sampled during active COVID-19.

The genes are TRBV6-5 and TRBJ2-3, with a tentative D call TRBD1 (6 bases). V dropped 4 bases and J dropped 3 bases, with 14 bases sitting between them. Germline loops: CDR1 MNHEY, CDR2 SVGAGI. The CDR3 runs 15 residues. The CDR3 here is CASSFEGQRTDTQYF. Here the CDR3 DNA reads TGTGCCAGCAGTTTTGAGGGACAACGGACAGATACGCAGTATTTT.

The rearrangement uses TRBV6-5 and TRBJ1-1; tentatively, D is TRBD1 (6 bases). Germline assignment: CDR1 MNHEY and CDR2 SVGAGI. The CDR3 consists of 15 residues. Trimming left V 6 bases short and J 1 base short, with 15 bases between. The CDR3 DNA reads as TGTGCCAGCAGGCTACAGGGATTCACGAACACTGAAGCTTTCTTT. Translation gives CASRLQGFTNTEAFF.

The chain is built from TRBV2 and TRBJ2-7, with D hard to call. Germline CDR1 reads SNHLY; CDR2 reads FYNNEI. Deletions cut 8 bases from V and 6 bases from J, with 11 bases between. This CDR3 is 11 amino acids long. The CDR3 DNA is TGTGCCAGCTACGCCGGTGCCGAGCAGTACTTC. Translation gives CASYAGAEQYF.

V gene TRBV19 combines with J gene TRBJ2-3; TRBD2 matches 7 bases. Trimming took 7 bases from V and 2 from J; bases not matched to a gene: 6. From germline, CDR1 is LNHDA and CDR2 SQIVND (reference sequence). This CDR3 contains 14 residues. CDR3 loop: CASIPSGITDTQYF. Here the CDR3 DNA reads TGTGCCAGTATTCCTAGCGGAATCACAGATACGCAGTATTTT.

A few counts support this clone. The J gene is TRBJ1-1, the V gene TRBV15; TRBD1 might be the D (5 bases). The CDR3 length is 15 residues. Germline V gives CDR1 LNHNV, CDR2 YYDKDF (reference sequence). Trimming shortened V by 8 bases and J by 4 bases, and 20 bases separated the two germline ends. DNA for the CDR3: TGTGCCACCGCCGGAAGGGGCGAGAAGGGCACTGAAGCTTTCTTT. Translating it yields CATAGRGEKGTEAFF.

The CDR3 region is CASSFAGAQNSPLHF. The CDR3 DNA reads TGTGCCAGCAGCTTTGCAGGGGCCCAAAATTCACCCCTCCACTTT. The gene calls are TRBV6-6 and TRBJ1-6; possible D gene TRBD1, 6 bases. The V gene lost 6 bases and the J gene lost 7 bases, with 16 bases spanning the gap. From germline, CDR1 is MNHNY and CDR2 SVGAGI (reference sequence). The CDR3 consists of 15 residues.

To note about this clone: At one boundary the junction diverges from the germline segment, which might be a read error. The V gene is TRBV10-3, the J gene TRBJ1-2; 7 bases match TRBD1. CDR1 and CDR2 from the germline V gene are ENHRY and SYGVKD. The CDR3 has 12 residues. CDR3 region: CAIREFRGGYTF. CDR3 DNA: TGTGCCATCAGAGAGTTCAGGGGGGGCTACACCTTC.

The chain links TRBV24-1 to TRBJ1-2; D call uncertain. V was clipped by 6 bases and J by 3 bases, with 7 bases between them. Looked up from germline, CDR1 is KGHDR and CDR2 is SFDVKD. CDR3 size: 12 residues. CDR3 in DNA: TGTGCCACCAGTATAGGAGACTATGGCTACACCTTC. It codes for CATSIGDYGYTF.

This chain joins TRBV9 and TRBJ2-7, with 7 bases lining up with TRBD2. V gave up 0 bases and J gave up 3 bases; unmatched junction bases: 3. Germline V gene sequence: CDR1 SGDLS, CDR2 YYNGEE. This CDR3 spans 14 amino acids. The CDR3, as DNA: TGTGCCAGCAGCGTAGCCTGGGGGGGCTACGAGCAGTACTTC. Amino acid sequence: CASSVAWGGYEQYF.

The chain employs TRBV27 and TRBJ2-3; D is perhaps TRBD1 (6 bases). Germline V gene data show CDR1 as MNHEY and CDR2 as SMNVEV (reference sequence). The CDR3 is 15 amino acids. Trimming took 6 bases from V and 2 from J, leaving 15 bases between them. Written as DNA, the CDR3 is TGTGCCAGCAGACACAGGGAAACGGTCACAGATACGCAGTATTTT. Translated: CASRHRETVTDTQYF.

This chain uses TRBV5-1 with TRBJ2-7; 13 nucleotides line up with TRBD2. Germline V gene data show CDR1 as SGHRS and CDR2 as YFSETQ. This CDR3 spans 18 amino acids. V shed 8 bases, J shed 2 bases, and the junction held 16 bases outside the gene matches. CDR3 protein: CASRRQGLAGKRTYEQYF. CDR3 coding DNA: TGCGCCAGTCGTCGGCAGGGACTAGCGGGAAAGCGCACCTACGAGCAGTACTTC.

This clone was recorded once. The junction and the germline gene differ at one end; a read error may be behind it. The genes are TRBV18 and TRBJ1-1, with D perhaps TRBD1 (6 bases). Germline assignment: CDR1 KGHSH and CDR2 LQKENI. CDR3 length equals 14 residues. The CDR3 loop reads CASSPQGGNTETFF. The CDR3 bases are TGTGCCAGCTCACCACAAGGGGGTAACACTGAAACTTTCTTT.

This rearrangement joins TRBV24-1 to TRBJ2-7; 9 nucleotides match TRBD1. Germline CDR1 is KGHDR and CDR2 is SFDVKD. The trim removed 2 bases at V and 1 base at J, leaving 8 bases unmatched. The CDR3 contains 17 residues. CDR3 protein: CATSDSGTGPLSYEQYF. CDR3 nucleotides: TGTGCCACCAGTGATTCCGGGACAGGGCCATTATCCTACGAGCAGTACTTC.

This rearrangement joins TRBV6-5 to TRBJ1-4, with 8 bases fitting TRBD1. Germline assignment: CDR1 MNHEY and CDR2 SVGAGI. Losses at the gene ends were 6 bases for V and 4 bases for J; bases not matched to a gene: 7. The CDR3 is made up of 15 amino acids. The CDR3 loop reads CASRSAGGGNEKLFF. CDR3 coding DNA: TGTGCCAGCAGATCGGCAGGGGGCGGTAATGAAAAACTGTTTTTT.

The chain combines TRBV24-1 with TRBJ2-7, with D unclear. Looked up from germline, CDR1 is KGHDR and CDR2 is SFDVKD. The CDR3 consists of 14 residues. Trimming removed 11 bases from V and 0 bases from J, with 16 bases in between. This chain's CDR3 is CANIRPKSSYEQYF. CDR3 in DNA: TGTGCCAACATCCGCCCCAAATCCTCCTACGAGCAGTACTTC.

The V gene is TRBV3-1 (or the pseudogene TRBV3-2), the J gene TRBJ2-1, with D possibly matching TRBD1 (5 bases). Germline loops: CDR1 LGHDT, CDR2 YNNKEL (reference sequence). The CDR3 consists of 15 residues. The V end lost 4 bases, the J end lost 4 bases, and 14 bases lay between the germline ends. The CDR3 loop is CASSRESDIYNEQFF. CDR3 nucleotides: TGTGCCAGCAGCCGGGAATCGGACATTTACAATGAGCAGTTCTTC.

The rearrangement links TRBV6-5 to TRBJ2-7; D possibly corresponds to TRBD1 (7 bases). This CDR3 is 13 amino acids long. Per the germline V gene, CDR1 is MNHEY and CDR2 is SVGAGI. V was clipped by 11 bases and J by 7 bases, with 21 bases between them. The CDR3 nucleotides read TGTGCCGCCAGGGGGAGTCCAGGGGGGGAGCAGTACTTC. Translated, it gives CAARGSPGGEQYF.

This sequence joins TRBV2 and TRBJ1-5, with TRBD1 as a possible D gene (5 bases). Trimming left V 4 bases short and J 4 bases short, with 11 bases between. The CDR3 loop spans 14 amino acids. Looked up from germline, CDR1 is SNHLY and CDR2 is FYNNEI. CDR3 nucleotide sequence: TGTGCCAGCAGTGGAGGGAGGGGAAATCAGCCCCAGCATTTT. Amino acids: CASSGGRGNQPQHF.

The chain employs TRBV19 and TRBJ1-2; D not certain. CDR1 is LNHDA and CDR2 is SQIVND in the germline V gene (reference sequence). V gave up 3 bases and J gave up 2 bases, with 10 bases separating them. The CDR3 is 14 amino acids. DNA of the CDR3: TGTGCCAGTAGTATGGGAGAAGGGAACTATGGCTACACCTTC. Encoded protein: CASSMGEGNYGYTF.

This clone was seen just once. This sequence joins TRBV7-2 and TRBJ2-3; 7 bases match TRBD2. The CDR3 contains 15 residues. V dropped 0 bases and J dropped 8; count of bases not matched to a gene: 8. CDR1 and CDR2 from the germline V gene are SGHTA and FQGNSA. The CDR3 nucleotides are TGTGCCAGCAGCTTAGCGGAGCGGGGATGGGGTACGCAGTATTTT. It yields the protein CASSLAERGWGTQYF.

The chain couples TRBV5-1 to TRBJ2-3; perhaps TRBD2 as D (6 bases). The CDR3 length is 14 residues. From germline, CDR1 is SGHRS and CDR2 YFSETQ. Trimming removed 5 bases at V and 2 bases at J, with 12 bases between. The CDR3 reads CASRSGGDTDTQYF. The CDR3 bases are TGCGCCAGCAGGTCCGGCGGGGACACAGATACGCAGTATTTT. Together with reference TRBV5-1 and TRBJ2-3, the CDR3 gives the full variable domain: KAGVTQTPRYLIKTRGQQVTLSCSPISGHRSVSWYQQTPGQGLQFLFEYFSETQRNKGNFPGRFSGRQFSNSRSEMNVSTLELGDSALYLCASRSGGDTDTQYFGPGTRLTVL.